The rows below give T cell receptor beta chains drawn from one sample of a study of monozygotic twins with inflammatory bowel disease. TCRdb reanalyzed the 5' RACE reads and collapses them to one entry per CDR3 protein, without DNA. The listing records under 150,000 distinct CDR3 sequences. Specimen: blood. The receptors derive from a human donor with ulcerative colitis or Crohn's disease, or a healthy co-twin of an affected twin (not recorded which). CDR3s include the opening cysteine and the closing phenylalanine or tryptophan.

j_call v_call cdr3_aa
TRBJ1-2 TRBV18 CASSPGDRPYGYTF
TRBJ2-7 TRBV19 CASSIGGAGYEQYF
TRBJ1-5 TRBV5-6 CASSLRGGGSNQPQHF
TRBJ2-1 TRBV20-1 CSAARLVGGEQFF
TRBJ2-1 TRBV5-1 CASSLVVLAAYNEQFF
TRBJ2-5 TRBV28 CASSLRPSQETQYF
TRBJ2-7 TRBV30 CAWNWGGEQYF
TRBJ2-3 TRBV6-2/TRBV6-3 CASSPGPGMQYF
TRBJ2-3 TRBV7-9 CASSSQGGRTDTQYF
TRBJ2-3 TRBV6-4 CASSQSGGATDTQYF
TRBJ2-5 TRBV15 CATSRDNKGAETQYF